This TCR beta chain is drawn from a study of shared clonotypes between healthy human individuals. Notes on the study in general: Generation probabilities were higher for clonotypes shared across all four sorted-subset donors than for unshared ones.

The CDR3 contains 14 residues. The germline gives CDR1 SQVTM, CDR2 ANQGSEA. The V gene lost 7 bases and the J gene lost 5 bases, with 18 bases spanning the gap. Genomic DNA from each subset was divided evenly over several immunoSEQ plates. Using immunoSEQ multiplex PCR, the repertoire was profiled, and TCRdb retains in-frame clones only, with some absent. The sample shows under 2,500,000 clones, almost 96% of them seen only once. Researchers partitioned CD4+ cells into CD45RA+ naive and CD45RA-negative memory subsets. On this clone: The antigen remains unidentified.

J is TRBJ2-1 and V is TRBV29-1; a weak D match, TRBD2 (6 bases). The receptor's source is a man between 18 and 35 years old in good health. Material: naive CD4+ T cells sorted from blood. Subset noted: CD45RA+ positively selected. CDR3 DNA: TGCAGCGCAAGACGCGGGACGTGGGACAATGAGCAGTTCTTC. As protein: CSARRGTWDNEQFF.